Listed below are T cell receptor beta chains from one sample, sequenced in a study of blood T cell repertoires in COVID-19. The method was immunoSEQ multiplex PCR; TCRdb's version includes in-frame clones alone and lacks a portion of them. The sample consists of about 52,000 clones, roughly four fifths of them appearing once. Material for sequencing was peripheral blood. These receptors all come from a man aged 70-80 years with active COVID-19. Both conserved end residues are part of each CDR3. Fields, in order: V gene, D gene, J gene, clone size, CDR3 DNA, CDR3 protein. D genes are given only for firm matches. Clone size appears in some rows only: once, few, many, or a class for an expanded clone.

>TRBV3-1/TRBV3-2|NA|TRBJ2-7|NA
TGTGCCAGCAGCCATTCCGACTTCTACGAGCAGTACTTC
CASSHSDFYEQYF
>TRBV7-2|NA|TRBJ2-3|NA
TGTGCCAGCAGCTTGATGGGTTATGCGGGGTCGGATACGCAGTATTTT
CASSLMGYAGSDTQYF
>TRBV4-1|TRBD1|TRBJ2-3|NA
TGCGCCAGCAGCAGGGACAGGGCAGATACGCAGTATTTT
CASSRDRADTQYF
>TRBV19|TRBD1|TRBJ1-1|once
TGTGCCAGTAGCCCCTCGGGACAGGGAGCTTTCTTT
CASSPSGQGAFF
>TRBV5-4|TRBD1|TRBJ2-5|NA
TGTGCCAGCAGCGGGAACAGGGGGCACGAGACCCAGTACTTC
CASSGNRGHETQYF
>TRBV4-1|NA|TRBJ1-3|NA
TGCGCCAGCAGCCAAGGACAGTTCTCTGGAAACACCATATATTTT
CASSQGQFSGNTIYF
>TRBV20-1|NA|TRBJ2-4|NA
TGCAGTGCTAGTCCTGGAGTAGCCAAAAACATTCAGTACTTC
CSASPGVAKNIQYF
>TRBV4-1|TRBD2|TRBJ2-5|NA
TGCGCCAGCAGCCCCGGGGGGGTGGGTAGCGGACTGTACCAAGAGACCCAGTACTTC
CASSPGGVGSGLYQETQYF
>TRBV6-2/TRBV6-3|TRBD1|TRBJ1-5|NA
TGTGCCAGCAGCCGACAGGGGGCGCGTTCCGGCAATCAGCCCCAGCATTTT
CASSRQGARSGNQPQHF
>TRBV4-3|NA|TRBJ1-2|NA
TGCGCCAGCAGCCAAGATAGCCTAACTACTAACTATGGCTACACCTTC
CASSQDSLTTNYGYTF
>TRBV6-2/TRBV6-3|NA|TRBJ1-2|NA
TGTGCCAGCAGCCTCGGGGGGAGGCCCCTCTATAACTATGGCTACACCTTC
CASSLGGRPLYNYGYTF
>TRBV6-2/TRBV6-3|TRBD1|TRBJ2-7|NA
TGTGCCAGCAGTTCCACCCCGGGACAGGGGCCCGAGCAGTACTTC
CASSSTPGQGPEQYF
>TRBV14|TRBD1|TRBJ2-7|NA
TGTGCCAGCAGCCAGGACGGGACAGTGGGCTACGAGCAGTACTTC
CASSQDGTVGYEQYF
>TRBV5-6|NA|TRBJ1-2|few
TGTGCCAGCAGGATCGGGGGATACGATGGCTACACCTTC
CASRIGGYDGYTF
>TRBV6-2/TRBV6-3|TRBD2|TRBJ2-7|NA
TGTGCCAGCAGTGCTACTAGCGGTACCCACGAGCAGTACTTC
CASSATSGTHEQYF
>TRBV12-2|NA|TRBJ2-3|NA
TGTGCAAGTCGCAAGGGAGCCGATACGCAGTATTTT
CASRKGADTQYF
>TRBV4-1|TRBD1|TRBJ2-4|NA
TGCGCCAGCAGCCAAGTCCGGACAGGGGCTGACAAAAACATTCAGTACTTC
CASSQVRTGADKNIQYF
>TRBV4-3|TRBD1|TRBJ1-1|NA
TGCGCCAGCAGCCAAGAAGGGACAGGGGGTACTGAAGCTTTCTTT
CASSQEGTGGTEAFF
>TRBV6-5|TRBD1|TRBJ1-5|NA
TGTGCCAGCAGCCTTACAGGGGGCAACAATCAGCCCCAGCATTTT
CASSLTGGNNQPQHF
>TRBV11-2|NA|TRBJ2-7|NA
TGTGCCAGCAGCCCTGCCTACGAGCAGTACTTC
CASSPAYEQYF
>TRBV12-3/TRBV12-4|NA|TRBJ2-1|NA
TGTGCCAGCAGCCCGGACACGGCCGATGAGCAGTTCTTC
CASSPDTADEQFF
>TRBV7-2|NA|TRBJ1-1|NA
TGTGCCAGCATCCCGAGCTCGGGGTCGCGGACTGAAGCTTTCTTT
CASIPSSGSRTEAFF
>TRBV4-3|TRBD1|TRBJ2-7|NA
TGCGCCAGCAGCCCAACAGGGGGCTCTAGCTCCTACGAGCAGTACTTC
CASSPTGGSSSYEQYF
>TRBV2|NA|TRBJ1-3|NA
TGTGCCAGCAGTGACAGGATTTCTGGAAACACCATATATTTT
CASSDRISGNTIYF
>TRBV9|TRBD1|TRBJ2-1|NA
TGTGCCAGCAGCGTAGGTTTAGGGGGACAGGGATATCCCTACAATGAGCAGTTCTTC
CASSVGLGGQGYPYNEQFF
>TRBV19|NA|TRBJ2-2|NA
TGTGCCAGTAGTATAAGTGGGACACCGACCGGGGAGCTGTTTTTT
CASSISGTPTGELFF
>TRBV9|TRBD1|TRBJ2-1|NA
TGTGCCAGCAGCGTTCCGGGACAGGGAATTACTGAGCAGTTCTTC
CASSVPGQGITEQFF
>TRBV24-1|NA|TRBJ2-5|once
TGTGCCCGATCCAAAGAGACAGAAAGTCAAGAGACCCAGTACTTC
CARSKETESQETQYF
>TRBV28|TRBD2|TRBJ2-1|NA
TGTGCCAGCAGTTTGCGGGGGGGCCCCCTTGAGCAGTTCTTC
CASSLRGGPLEQFF
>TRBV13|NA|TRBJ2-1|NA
TGTGCCAGCAGCTTAATAGATTACAATGAGCAGTTCTTC
CASSLIDYNEQFF
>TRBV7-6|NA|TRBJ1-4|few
TGTGCCAGCAGCTTAACCGCCCGGGCCCCGAGGACAGAGAATGAAAAACTGTTTTTT
CASSLTARAPRTENEKLFF
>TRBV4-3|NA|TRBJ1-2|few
TGCGCCAGCAGCCCCCAGTTTTTTGGGCAAGCTAACTATGGCTACACCTTC
CASSPQFFGQANYGYTF
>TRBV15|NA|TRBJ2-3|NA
TGTGCCACCAGCAGAGATGGGGGGGGCCGACCAACAGATACGCAGTATTTT
CATSRDGGGRPTDTQYF
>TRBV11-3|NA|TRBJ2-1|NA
TGTGCCAGCAGCTTAGATCCAGGGTCCAATGAGCAGTTCTTC
CASSLDPGSNEQFF
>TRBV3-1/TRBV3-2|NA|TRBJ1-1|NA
TGTGCCAGCAGCCAAGACAGGTGGAACACTGAAGCTTTCTTT
CASSQDRWNTEAFF
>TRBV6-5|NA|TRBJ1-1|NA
TGTGCCAGCAGTTACTCGCAGGAGAACACTGAAGCTTTCTTT
CASSYSQENTEAFF
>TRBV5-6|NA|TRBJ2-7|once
TGTGCCAGCAGCGTTACTTCCTACGAGCAGTACTTC
CASSVTSYEQYF
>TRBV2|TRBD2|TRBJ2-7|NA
TGTGCCAGCACCCCGGGACTAGCGGGGGGAAGTTCTGGTTACTTC
CASTPGLAGGSSGYF
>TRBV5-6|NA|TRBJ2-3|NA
TGTGCCAGCAGCTTGGTCCAGATTAGCACAGATACGCAGTATTTT
CASSLVQISTDTQYF
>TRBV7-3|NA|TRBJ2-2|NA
TGTGCCAGCAGCTTAACTCCTGGTCTAAAAACCAACACCGGGGAGCTGTTTTTT
CASSLTPGLKTNTGELFF
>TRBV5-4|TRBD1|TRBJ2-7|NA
TGTGCCAGCAGCCTCCGGGACAGGGCCCACGAGCAGTACTTC
CASSLRDRAHEQYF
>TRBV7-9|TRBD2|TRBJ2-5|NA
TGTGCCAGCAGCTTAGCAGGGTCTAGCGGGGGAAAGCAAGAGACCCAGTACTTC
CASSLAGSSGGKQETQYF
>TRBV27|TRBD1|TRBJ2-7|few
TGTGCCAGCAGTCCCTGGGACAGGGTCTACGAGCAGTACTTC
CASSPWDRVYEQYF
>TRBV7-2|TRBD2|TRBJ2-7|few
TGTGCCAGCAGCTTATGGCCTAGCGGGAGCTCCTACGAGCAGTACTTC
CASSLWPSGSSYEQYF
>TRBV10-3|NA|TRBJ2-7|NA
TGTGCCATCAGTGCGAAGACGGCAGGCCCCGACGAGCAGTACTTC
CAISAKTAGPDEQYF
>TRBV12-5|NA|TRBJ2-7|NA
TGTGCTAGTGGTTTGGCAGGGTCCTACGAGCAGTACTTC
CASGLAGSYEQYF
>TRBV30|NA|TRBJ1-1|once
TGTGCCTGGAGTGTAAGGGGCCACACTGAAGCTTTCTTT
CAWSVRGHTEAFF
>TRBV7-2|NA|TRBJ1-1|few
TGTGCCAGCAGCCCCTGGGGGGGGGCTGAAGCTTTCTTT
CASSPWGGAEAFF